This is a list of T cell receptor beta chains from one sample in a study of Tregs in tolerant kidney transplant recipients. Here immunoSEQ multiplex PCR was the method, and the copy in TCRdb shows in-frame clones only, minus some. This sample has approximately 82,000 clones; under 95% occur once, and the top ten carry more than 1.5%. The material was CD4+ T cells from blood (PBMCs), obtained 12 months after the transplant. Receptor source: a human patient who received a combined kidney and bone marrow transplant. The T cells may come from the graft donor. Each CDR3 is given with its conserved first and last residue. The order of the fields is V gene, clone size, J gene, CDR3 length, D gene, CDR3 protein, CDR3 DNA. A D gene is named only where the DNA matches it firmly. Clone size, where shown, is once, few, many, or a class for clones that have expanded.

TRBV7-9	.	TRBJ2-7	14	TRBD1	CASSLGRGQNEQYF	TGTGCCAGCAGCTTAGGCAGGGGGCAGAACGAGCAGTACTTC
TRBV10-3	.	TRBJ1-1	12	.	CAMGGGETEAFF	TGTGCCATGGGGGGGGGTGAGACTGAAGCTTTCTTT
TRBV7-9	.	TRBJ2-1	16	TRBD2	CASSPWTSGDYNEQFF	TGTGCCAGCAGCCCTTGGACTAGCGGTGACTACAATGAGCAGTTCTTC
TRBV6-5	.	TRBJ2-1	14	TRBD1	CASNRQGAVGEQFF	TGTGCCAGCAATCGACAGGGGGCGGTCGGTGAGCAGTTCTTC
TRBV7-2	.	TRBJ2-1	15	.	CASSLGRGPDNEQFF	TGTGCCAGCAGCTTAGGGCGGGGGCCAGATAATGAGCAGTTCTTC
TRBV9	.	TRBJ1-1	13	.	CASSVALNTEAFF	TGTGCCAGCAGCGTAGCATTGAACACTGAAGCTTTCTTT
TRBV6-5	.	TRBJ1-2	12	.	CASRRVNYGYTF	TGTGCCAGCAGGCGAGTTAACTATGGCTACACCTTC
TRBV6-1	.	TRBJ2-2	15	.	CASTAGARVTGELFF	TGTGCCAGCACGGCAGGGGCACGTGTTACCGGGGAGCTGTTTTTT
TRBV11-2	.	TRBJ2-2	16	.	CASSLFPNSDTGELFF	TGTGCCAGCAGCTTATTCCCCAACTCCGACACCGGGGAGCTGTTTTTT
TRBV2	.	TRBJ2-3	17	TRBD2	CASSGGLAGGDTDTQYF	TGTGCCAGCAGTGGTGGACTAGCGGGAGGGGACACAGATACGCAGTATTTT
TRBV29-1	.	TRBJ2-5	12	.	CNVAGVQETQYF	TGCAACGTAGCAGGGGTTCAAGAGACCCAGTACTTC
TRBV11-2	.	TRBJ2-7	15	TRBD1	CASRSRTGNSYEQYF	TGTGCCAGCAGATCGAGGACAGGGAACTCCTACGAGCAGTACTTC
TRBV21-1	.	TRBJ2-2	17	.	CASSPPGRTANTGELFF	TGTGCCAGCAGCCCGCCGGGTCGGACAGCGAACACCGGGGAGCTGTTTTTT
TRBV4-2	.	TRBJ2-1	15	.	CASSQVGSFYNEQFF	TGTGCCAGCAGCCAAGTGGGGAGTTTCTACAATGAGCAGTTCTTC
TRBV19	.	TRBJ2-4	15	TRBD1	CASTLDRVAKNIQYF	TGTGCCAGTACCTTGGACAGGGTGGCCAAAAACATTCAGTACTTC
TRBV5-1	.	TRBJ2-7	14	.	CASSPHGNTYEQYF	TGCGCCAGCAGCCCCCACGGGAACACCTACGAGCAGTACTTC
TRBV5-4	.	TRBJ1-4	17	.	CASSLAGGGTTNEKLFF	TGTGCCAGCAGCTTGGCCGGCGGAGGGACAACTAATGAAAAACTGTTTTTT
TRBV21-1	.	TRBJ2-5	12	.	CASGGGKETQYF	TGTGCCAGCGGGGGGGGAAAAGAGACCCAGTACTTC
TRBV7-9	.	TRBJ1-2	16	.	CSGQRDNLPLNYGYTF	TGTTCCGGTCAAAGGGACAACCTGCCCCTAAACTATGGCTACACCTTC
TRBV6-4	.	TRBJ2-5	17	TRBD2	CASSDERGPTRQETQYF	TGTGCCAGCAGTGACGAGCGGGGGCCCACTCGGCAGGAGACCCAGTACTTC
TRBV25-1	once	TRBJ1-5	14	TRBD1	CASRGTGVGQPQHF	TGTGCCAGCAGGGGGACAGGGGTAGGTCAGCCCCAGCATTTT
TRBV11-2	.	TRBJ2-4	16	TRBD1	CASSLTGGLAKNIQYF	TGTGCCAGCAGCCTGACAGGGGGCCTGGCCAAAAACATTCAGTACTTC
TRBV4-1	.	TRBJ1-2	17	.	CASSQKSPGRGGYGYTF	TGCGCCAGCAGCCAAAAATCCCCGGGGAGGGGAGGCTATGGCTACACCTTC
TRBV27	once	TRBJ1-1	15	.	CASSLLGRVNTEAFF	TGTGCCAGCAGTTTACTTGGCAGGGTGAACACTGAAGCTTTCTTT
TRBV5-5	.	TRBJ2-2	16	TRBD2	CASSPGTSGNTGELFF	TGTGCCAGCAGCCCGGGGACTAGCGGGAACACCGGGGAGCTGTTTTTT
TRBV7-9	.	TRBJ2-3	15	.	CASSNRQPVTDTQYF	TGTGCCAGCAGCAACCGACAGCCCGTCACAGATACGCAGTATTTT
TRBV19	.	TRBJ2-7	18	TRBD1	CASSIRPPTRDSRYEQYF	TGTGCCAGTAGTATAAGGCCCCCGACCCGGGACAGTCGCTACGAGCAGTACTTC
TRBV6-4	.	TRBJ2-6	19	TRBD1	CASSGRQTGVNSGANVLTF	TGTGCCAGCAGTGGGCGACAGACAGGGGTGAACTCTGGGGCCAACGTCCTGACTTTC
TRBV19	.	TRBJ1-2	12	TRBD1	CASKGTGRFNTF	TGTGCCAGTAAGGGGACAGGGCGTTTCAACACCTTC
TRBV19	.	TRBJ2-7	15	TRBD1	CASKYGGQGAYEQYF	TGTGCCAGCAAATACGGAGGCCAGGGGGCCTACGAGCAGTACTTC
TRBV4-2	.	TRBJ1-2	13	.	CASSQVEGGGYTF	TGTGCCAGCAGCCAAGTGGAAGGGGGTGGCTACACCTTC
TRBV5-8	.	TRBJ1-1	13	.	CASSLAGNTEAFF	TGTGCCAGCAGCTTGGCAGGCAACACTGAAGCTTTCTTT
TRBV11-2	few	TRBJ2-7	14	.	CASSLRRAEGWQYF	TGTGCCAGCAGCTTGAGGAGGGCGGAAGGGTGGCAGTACTTC
TRBV7-3	.	TRBJ2-7	15	TRBD2	CASSFQREASYEQYF	TGTGCCAGCAGCTTTCAGCGGGAGGCATCCTACGAGCAGTACTTC
TRBV7-7	once	TRBJ2-1	16	.	CASSATQGPSYNEQFF	TGTGCCAGCAGCGCTACACAGGGCCCCTCCTACAATGAGCAGTTCTTC
TRBV7-9	.	TRBJ1-1	14	.	CASSFLRSDTEAFF	TGTGCCAGCAGCTTCCTGAGGAGTGACACTGAAGCTTTCTTT
TRBV19	.	TRBJ2-7	14	.	CASSMGHLLYEQYF	TGTGCCAGTAGTATGGGACACCTACTTTACGAGCAGTACTTC
TRBV11-3	.	TRBJ1-1	11	.	CASSYTGKAFF	TGTGCCAGCAGCTACACAGGCAAAGCTTTCTTT
TRBV11-2	.	TRBJ2-7	15	TRBD1	CASSLKGQGYYEQYF	TGTGCCAGCAGCTTGAAGGGACAGGGCTACTACGAGCAGTACTTC
TRBV7-9	.	TRBJ1-3	16	TRBD1	CASSRDRSAGVNTIYF	TGTGCCAGCAGCAGGGACAGGTCGGCGGGGGTAAACACCATATATTTT
TRBV11-2	.	TRBJ1-3	15	TRBD1	CASSTRTGSGNTIYF	TGTGCCAGCAGCACAAGGACAGGGTCCGGAAACACCATATATTTT
TRBV5-1	.	TRBJ2-5	14	.	CASSKLGTQETQYF	TGCGCCAGCAGCAAACTAGGGACTCAAGAGACCCAGTACTTC
TRBV6-5	.	TRBJ1-1	15	TRBD1	CASSSGTGGFTEAFF	TGTGCCAGCAGCTCCGGGACAGGGGGCTTCACTGAAGCTTTCTTT
TRBV7-2	.	TRBJ2-3	14	TRBD2	CASSLGLAPDTQYF	TGTGCCAGCAGCTTAGGACTAGCGCCGGATACGCAGTATTTT
TRBV5-1	.	TRBJ2-7	15	TRBD1	CASSVSGTVTYEQYF	TGCGCCAGCAGCGTTTCCGGGACAGTGACCTACGAGCAGTACTTC
TRBV6-1	.	TRBJ2-1	16	.	CASSERSRGSYNEQFF	TGTGCCAGCAGTGAAAGGTCTCGGGGCTCCTACAATGAGCAGTTCTTC
TRBV13	few	TRBJ1-3	16	.	CASSLFRDYSGNTIYF	TGTGCCAGCAGCTTATTCCGGGACTACTCTGGAAACACCATATATTTT
TRBV30	.	TRBJ1-4	17	TRBD1	CAWSAGQGIATNEKLFF	TGTGCCTGGAGCGCGGGACAGGGGATTGCAACTAATGAAAAACTGTTTTTT
TRBV9	.	TRBJ2-5	16	.	CASSRDEGSTQETQYF	TGTGCCAGCAGCAGAGACGAGGGATCCACACAAGAGACCCAGTACTTC
TRBV6-5	.	TRBJ1-2	15	.	CASSRTASPNYGYTF	TGTGCCAGCAGTCGGACAGCTAGTCCTAACTATGGCTACACCTTC